The 2 T cell receptor beta chains given below trace back to one sample, sequenced in a study of preoperative IRX-2 immunotherapy in early breast cancer. Sequencing used immunoSEQ multiplex PCR; TCRdb keeps in-frame clones, though not all of them. The data contain 75,000 to 100,000 clones, roughly 85% of them singletons. Treatment here: preoperative locoregional IRX-2 cytokine immunotherapy. The sample here was tumor tissue, taken after IRX-2 immunotherapy. These receptors were obtained from a human donor with breast cancer.

The chain links TRBV29-1 to TRBJ2-5; D might be TRBD2 (7 bases). The CDR3 spans 13 residues. Trimming shortened V by 2 bases and J by 4 bases, and 11 bases separated the two germline ends. Germline CDR1 SQVTM, CDR2 ANQGSEA. CDR3 DNA sequence: TGCAGCGTTGAACGGGGGGCGGGAGAGACCCAGTACTTC. Encoded protein: CSVERGAGETQYF.

The J gene is TRBJ1-2, the V gene TRBV11-3; D is undetermined. V shed 7 bases and J shed 4 bases, with 19 bases lying between them. CDR1 SGHNT and CDR2 YENEEA come from the germline V gene. This CDR3 is built from 15 residues. Written as DNA, the CDR3 is TGTGCCAGCACCTACCGCCCCCTGCCGCCCTATGGCTACACCTTC. Translated, it gives CASTYRPLPPYGYTF.